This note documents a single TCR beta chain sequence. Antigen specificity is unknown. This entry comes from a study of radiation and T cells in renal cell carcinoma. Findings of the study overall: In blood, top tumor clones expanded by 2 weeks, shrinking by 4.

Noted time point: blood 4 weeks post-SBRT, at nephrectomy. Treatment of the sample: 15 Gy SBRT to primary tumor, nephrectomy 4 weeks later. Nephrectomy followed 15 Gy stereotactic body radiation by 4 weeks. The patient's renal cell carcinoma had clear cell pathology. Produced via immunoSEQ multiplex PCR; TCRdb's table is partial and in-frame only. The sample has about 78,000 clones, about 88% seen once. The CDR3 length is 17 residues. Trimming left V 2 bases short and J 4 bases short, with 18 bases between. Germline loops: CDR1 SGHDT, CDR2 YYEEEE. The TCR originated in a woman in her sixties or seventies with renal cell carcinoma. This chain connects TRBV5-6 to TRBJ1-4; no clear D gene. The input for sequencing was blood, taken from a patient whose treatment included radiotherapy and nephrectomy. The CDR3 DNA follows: TGTGCCAGCAGCTTATACGGCGGTAGGCAGCTTAATGAAAAACTGTTTTTT. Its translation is CASSLYGGRQLNEKLFF.